The rows below give T cell receptor beta chains drawn from one sample of a study of blood T cell repertoires in COVID-19. Data came from immunoSEQ multiplex PCR; TCRdb stores just in-frame clones and leaves some out. This table has more than 300,000 clones, around 89% appearing once. Source material: peripheral blood. Source of these receptors: a woman in her thirties with COVID-19, enrolled during active disease. Each CDR3 is given with its conserved first and last residue. D genes are given only for firm matches.

J gene: TRBJ1-6
D gene: -
V gene: TRBV3-1/TRBV3-2
CDR3 DNA: TGTGCCAGCAGCCAAACGGAGGGGTCACCCCTCCACTTT
CDR3 protein: CASSQTEGSPLHF

J gene: TRBJ1-1
D gene: TRBD1
V gene: TRBV3-1/TRBV3-2
CDR3 DNA: TGTGCCAGCAGCCAAGCCGGGACAGACACTGAAGCTTTCTTT
CDR3 protein: CASSQAGTDTEAFF

J gene: TRBJ1-6
D gene: -
V gene: TRBV5-6
CDR3 DNA: TGTGCCAGCAGCGTAGTAAATTTAAATTCACCCCTCCACTTT
CDR3 protein: CASSVVNLNSPLHF

J gene: TRBJ1-6
D gene: -
V gene: TRBV5-4
CDR3 DNA: TGTGCCAGCAGCTTCGGGGAACCAAATTCACCCCTCCACTTT
CDR3 protein: CASSFGEPNSPLHF

J gene: TRBJ2-1
D gene: -
V gene: TRBV5-4
CDR3 DNA: TGTGCCAGCAGCTTCGAGGGGGCCTACAATGAGCAGTTCTTC
CDR3 protein: CASSFEGAYNEQFF

J gene: TRBJ2-7
D gene: -
V gene: TRBV3-1/TRBV3-2
CDR3 DNA: TGTGCCAGCAGCCAAGGGTGGACTACTTACGAGCAGTACTTC
CDR3 protein: CASSQGWTTYEQYF

J gene: TRBJ1-4
D gene: -
V gene: TRBV5-4
CDR3 DNA: TGTGCCAGCAGCCACGCGCCGGGAATAGAGCGCGAAAAACTGTTTTTT
CDR3 protein: CASSHAPGIEREKLFF

J gene: TRBJ1-2
D gene: -
V gene: TRBV6-5
CDR3 DNA: TGTGCCAGCAGCCGACAGGCCTTGGGTGGCTACACCTTC
CDR3 protein: CASSRQALGGYTF

J gene: TRBJ1-5
D gene: TRBD1
V gene: TRBV19
CDR3 DNA: TGTGCCAGTAGTACTCAGGGGGCGAGTCAGCCCCAGCATTTT
CDR3 protein: CASSTQGASQPQHF

J gene: TRBJ1-2
D gene: -
V gene: TRBV12-3/TRBV12-4
CDR3 DNA: TGTGCCAGCAGTCGGGACACCTATGGCTACACCTTC
CDR3 protein: CASSRDTYGYTF

J gene: TRBJ1-4
D gene: -
V gene: TRBV6-5
CDR3 DNA: TGTGCCAGCAGGCGAAATCGAGGGTCACTGTTTTTT
CDR3 protein: CASRRNRGSLFF

J gene: TRBJ1-2
D gene: -
V gene: TRBV20-1
CDR3 DNA: TGCAGTGCTAGAACTCTGCGTGGCTACACCTTC
CDR3 protein: CSARTLRGYTF

J gene: TRBJ1-1
D gene: -
V gene: TRBV24-1
CDR3 DNA: TGTGCCACCAGTGCTAGGAGGGGTACTGAAGCTTTCTTT
CDR3 protein: CATSARRGTEAFF

J gene: TRBJ1-4
D gene: -
V gene: TRBV9
CDR3 DNA: TGTGCCAGTAGGGCAGGGGTGGGCTTGGCAACTAATGAAAAACTGTTTTTT
CDR3 protein: CASRAGVGLATNEKLFF

J gene: TRBJ1-4
D gene: -
V gene: TRBV19
CDR3 DNA: TGTGCCAGTAGTATATTTCCCGGGGAAAAACTGTTTTTT
CDR3 protein: CASSIFPGEKLFF

J gene: TRBJ1-5
D gene: -
V gene: TRBV6-6
CDR3 DNA: TGTGCCAGCAGTTACATAGACTACAATCAGCCCCAGCATTTT
CDR3 protein: CASSYIDYNQPQHF